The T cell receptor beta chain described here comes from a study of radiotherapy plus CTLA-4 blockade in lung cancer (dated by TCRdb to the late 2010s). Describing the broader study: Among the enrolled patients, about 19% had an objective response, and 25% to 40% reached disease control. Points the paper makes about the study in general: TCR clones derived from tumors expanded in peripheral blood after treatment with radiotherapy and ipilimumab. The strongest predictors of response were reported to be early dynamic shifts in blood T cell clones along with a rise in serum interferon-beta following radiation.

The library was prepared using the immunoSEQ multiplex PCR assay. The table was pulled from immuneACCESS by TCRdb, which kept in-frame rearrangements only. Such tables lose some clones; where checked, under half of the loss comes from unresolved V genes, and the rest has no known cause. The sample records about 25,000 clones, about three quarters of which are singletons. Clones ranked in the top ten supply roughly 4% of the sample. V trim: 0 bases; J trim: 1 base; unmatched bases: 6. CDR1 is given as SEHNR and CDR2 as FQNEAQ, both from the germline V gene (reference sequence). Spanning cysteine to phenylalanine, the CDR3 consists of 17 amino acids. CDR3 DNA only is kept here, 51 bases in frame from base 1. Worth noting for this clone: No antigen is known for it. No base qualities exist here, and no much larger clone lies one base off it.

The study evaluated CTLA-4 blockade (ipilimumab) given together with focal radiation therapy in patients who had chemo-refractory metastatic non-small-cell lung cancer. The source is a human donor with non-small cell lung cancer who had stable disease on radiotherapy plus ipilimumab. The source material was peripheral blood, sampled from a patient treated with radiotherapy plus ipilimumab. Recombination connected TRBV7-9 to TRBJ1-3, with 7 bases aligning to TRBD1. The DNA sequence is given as TGTGCCAGCAGCTTAGCGTACAGGGGAGTATCTGGAAACACCATATATTTT. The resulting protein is CASSLAYRGVSGNTIYF. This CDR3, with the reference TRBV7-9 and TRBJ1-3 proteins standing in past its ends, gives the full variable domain DTGVSQNPRHKITKRGQNVTFRCDPISEHNRLYWYRQTLGQGPEFLTYFQNEAQLEKSRLLSDRFSAERPKGSFSTLEIQRTEQGDSAMYLCASSLAYRGVSGNTIYFGEGSWLTVV.